What follows is one T cell receptor (beta chain) and its context. Its cognate antigen is unknown. Profiled with immunoSEQ multiplex PCR; TCRdb holds only in-frame clones, not every one. Found here are roughly 130,000 clones, roughly 92% of them singletons; the top ten hold about 1.1%. The data were obtained in a study of T cell responses to AZD1222 COVID-19 vaccine. Study outcomes and limitations: There were mostly white British donors and more females than males, and clonal diversity was possibly underestimated. As reported, nearly half of all spike-specific TCRs target variant regions that are unmutated.

The CDR3 totals 16 residues. Germline CDR1 SGDLS, CDR2 YYNGEE. V was pared by 4 bases and J by 2 bases, with 18 bases between. This TCR was recovered from an adult who received the AZD1222 COVID-19 vaccine. Sequencing was performed on peripheral blood, taken 28 days after the second AZD1222 dose. The V gene is TRBV9, the J gene TRBJ1-2; tentatively, D is TRBD1 (5 bases). The CDR3 region is CASSPSGGTKNYGYTF. The CDR3 coding sequence is TGTGCCAGCAGCCCTAGCGGGGGAACTAAAAACTATGGCTACACCTTC.